The 5 T cell receptor beta chains listed next were all sequenced from one sample in a study of post-analysis software for immune sequencing data. Findings and limits, study-wide: The five TRBV segments detected at higher frequency in patients than in controls included TRBV5-6, TRBV5-1 and TRBV20-1.

The TCR beta cDNA libraries carried unique molecular identifiers. TCRdb reanalysed the PCR reads using MiXCR and keeps one entry per CDR3 protein. The table lists hundreds of thousands of distinct CDR3 sequences, roughly 50% of them singletons. These TCRs' antigens remain unknown. The sample taken for sequencing was blood. Every receptor here comes from a girl under 18 with multiple sclerosis.

The chain links TRBV10-3 to TRBJ1-1, with TRBD1 matching over 7 bases. Trimming at V came to 8 bases and at J to 1 base, leaving 4 bases not matched to a gene. Per the germline V gene, CDR1 is ENHRY and CDR2 is SYGVKD. The CDR3 is 13 residues long. CDR3 sequence reads: CAIGDSPNTEAFF. The DNA of the CDR3 is TGTGCCATCGGGGACAGTCCGAACACTGAAGCTTTCTTT.

This clonotype was detected a few times. The genes are TRBV10-2 and TRBJ1-5; perhaps TRBD1 as D (5 bases). The V end lost 0 bases, the J end lost 9 bases, and 9 bases lay between the germline ends. The germline V gene encodes CDR1 WSHSY and CDR2 SAAADI. The CDR3 totals 13 residues. The CDR3 spells CASSESRDSPQHF. The CDR3 DNA sequence: TGCGCCAGCAGTGAGTCCAGGGATTCGCCCCAGCATTTT.

The chain couples TRBV3-1 to TRBJ2-7; 10 bases map to TRBD2. Looked up from germline, CDR1 is LGHDT and CDR2 is YNNKEL (reference sequence). The V gene end was trimmed by 1 base and the J gene end by 7 bases; junction bases not matched to a gene: 7. The CDR3 loop spans 15 amino acids. The chain's CDR3 is CASSQGLAGEGEQYF. In nucleotides, the CDR3 is TGTGCCAGCAGCCAAGGCCTAGCGGGAGAAGGGGAGCAGTACTTC.

Ten or more counts support this clonotype. The chain carries TRBV19 and TRBJ2-7; the D is unclear. CDR1 is LNHDA, CDR2 SQIVND, per germline (reference sequence). The ends were cut back, 5 bases at V and 4 bases at J, with 12 bases in the middle. The CDR3 runs 13 residues. The CDR3 DNA follows: TGTGCCAGTAGTCTCAATGGCATTTACGAGCAGTACTTC. This sequence encodes CASSLNGIYEQYF.

In its sample, this clonotype was seen once. CDR3 nucleotides: TGCAGTGCTGCCGGACAGGGGCCCGCAGATACGCAGTATTTT. Its protein product is CSAAGQGPADTQYF. This chain links TRBV20-1 with TRBJ2-3, with 9 bases identical to TRBD1. Looked up from germline, CDR1 is DFQATT and CDR2 is SNEGSKA (reference sequence). The junction had 7 bases not matched to a gene; V was cut back by 5 bases and J by 4 bases. The CDR3 contains 14 residues.